This T cell receptor beta chain came from a study of blood T cell repertoires in COVID-19. Across the whole study: Acute and convalescent COVID-19 specimens originated in the United States, Italy and Spain. From T cells, B-cell-depleted T cells, or PBMCs came the material, which was cDNA or gDNA.

This clone occurred once. The V and J ends lost 10 bases and 3 bases respectively, with 22 bases between them. CDR3 size: 16 residues. In germline, CDR1 is MNHEY, CDR2 SMNVEV (reference sequence). Assay: immunoSEQ multiplex PCR; the TCRdb copy retains only in-frame clones and omits some. This table has around 190,000 clones, roughly 79% appearing once. The chain employs TRBV27 and TRBJ2-1, with a possible D match to TRBD2 (6 bases). Input material: peripheral blood. The clonotype originates from a woman aged 40 to 50 with COVID-19, enrolled during active disease. Here the CDR3 reads CATEIRRTIVYNEQFF. The CDR3 DNA is TGTGCCACCGAGATCAGACGGACTATAGTCTACAATGAGCAGTTCTTC.